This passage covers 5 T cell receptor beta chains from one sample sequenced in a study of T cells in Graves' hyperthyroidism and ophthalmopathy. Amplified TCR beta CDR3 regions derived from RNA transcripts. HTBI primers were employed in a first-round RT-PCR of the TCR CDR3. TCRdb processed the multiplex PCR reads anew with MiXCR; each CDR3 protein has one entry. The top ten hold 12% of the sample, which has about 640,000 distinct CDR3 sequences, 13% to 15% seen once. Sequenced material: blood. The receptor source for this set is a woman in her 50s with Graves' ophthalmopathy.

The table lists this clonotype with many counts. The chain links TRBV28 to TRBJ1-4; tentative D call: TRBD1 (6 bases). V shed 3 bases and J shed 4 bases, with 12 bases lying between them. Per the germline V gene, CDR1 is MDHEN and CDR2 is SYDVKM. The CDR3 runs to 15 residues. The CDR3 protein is CASSFPGGGNEKLFF. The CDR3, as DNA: TGTGCCAGCAGTTTCCCCGGGGGCGGTAATGAAAAACTGTTTTTT.

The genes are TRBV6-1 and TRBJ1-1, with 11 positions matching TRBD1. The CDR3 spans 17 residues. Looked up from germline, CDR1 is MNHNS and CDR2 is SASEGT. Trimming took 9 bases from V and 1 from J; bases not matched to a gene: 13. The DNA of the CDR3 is TGTGCCAGTACCCCTTATGGACAGGGGGCAAGGAACACTGAAGCTTTCTTT. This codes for CASTPYGQGARNTEAFF.

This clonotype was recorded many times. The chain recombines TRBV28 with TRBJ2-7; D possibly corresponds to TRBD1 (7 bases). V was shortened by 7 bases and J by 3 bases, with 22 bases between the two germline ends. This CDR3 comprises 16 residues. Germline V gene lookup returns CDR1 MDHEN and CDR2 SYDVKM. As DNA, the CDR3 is TGTGCCAGCAATCCGGTTATTGGAGGGGGCATCTACGAGCAGTACTTC. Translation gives CASNPVIGGGIYEQYF.

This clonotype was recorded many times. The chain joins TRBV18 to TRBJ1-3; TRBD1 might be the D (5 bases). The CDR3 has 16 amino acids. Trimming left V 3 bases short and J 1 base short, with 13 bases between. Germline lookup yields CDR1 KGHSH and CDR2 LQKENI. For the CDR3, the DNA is TGTGCCAGCTCACCCTTAGACAGTGCGTCTGGAAACACCATATATTTT. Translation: CASSPLDSASGNTIYF. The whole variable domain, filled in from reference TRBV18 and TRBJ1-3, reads NAGVMQNPRHLVRRRGQEARLRCSPMKGHSHVYWYRQLPEEGLKFMVYLQKENIIDESGMPKERFSAEFPKEGPSILRIQQVVRGDSAAYFCASSPLDSASGNTIYFGEGSWLTVV.

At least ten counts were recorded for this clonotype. CDR3 loop: CATSSGTLGPYEQYF. CDR3 bases: TGTGCCACCAGCAGCGGGACGCTCGGCCCCTACGAGCAGTACTTC. This chain links TRBV15 with TRBJ2-7; D possibly uses TRBD1 or TRBD2 (5 bases each). Germline CDR1 reads LNHNV; CDR2 reads YYDKDF (reference sequence). CDR3 length equals 15 residues. The V end was cut by 3 bases, the J end by 2 bases, with 14 bases between.